These 3 T cell receptor beta chains were all obtained from the same sample, sequenced in a study of blood T cell repertoires in COVID-19. Profiling relied on immunoSEQ multiplex PCR, and the TCRdb table lists in-frame clones only, not all of them. The table lists under 200,000 clones, 70% to 90% of them singletons, with around 0.63% in the top ten. Sequencing was carried out using peripheral blood. These TCRs come from a man in his sixties with COVID-19, enrolled during active disease.

The sample holds a few counts of this clone. The chain joins TRBV5-6 to TRBJ1-5; possible D gene TRBD1, 6 bases. CDR1 is SGHDT and CDR2 is YYEEEE in the germline V gene. The CDR3 loop spans 14 amino acids. V was pared by 0 bases and J by 7 bases, with 11 bases between. CDR3 sequence reads: CASSLAGEGQPQHF. In nucleotides, the CDR3 is TGTGCCAGCAGCTTGGCAGGGGAGGGCCAGCCCCAGCATTTT.

This clone was counted a few times. Other DNA sequences within the sample encode an identical CDR3. The rearrangement links TRBV7-2 to TRBJ1-1; 7 bases fit TRBD1. This CDR3 comprises 15 residues. Germline V gene data show CDR1 as SGHTA and CDR2 as FQGNSA. The V gene end was trimmed by 2 bases and the J gene end by 1 base; junction bases not matched to a gene: 4. CDR3 DNA: TGTGCCAGCAGCTTACAACAGGGGAGGAACACTGAAGCTTTCTTT. This codes for CASSLQQGRNTEAFF.

This rearrangement joins TRBV27 to TRBJ1-2, with 8 positions matching TRBD1. After removal of 6 bases from V and 4 bases from J, the junction contained 7 bases not matched to a gene. The CDR3 length is 14 residues. Per the germline V gene, CDR1 is MNHEY and CDR2 is SMNVEV (reference sequence). The CDR3 DNA follows: TGTGCCAGCAGGCGGACAGGGCTCGCCTATGGCTACACCTTC. Translated, it gives CASRRTGLAYGYTF.